These 20 T cell receptor beta chains share one sample of origin, sequenced in a study of T cells after posttransplantation cyclophosphamide listed by TCRdb under 2016. The treatment or condition label, as the study defines it: high-dose cyclophosphamide on days +3 and +4 as single-agent GVHD prophylaxis. For conditioning, the PTCy patients got busulfan and fludarabine, then a related or unrelated marrow graft, followed by cyclophosphamide on days +3 and +4. The method was the immunoSEQ multiplex PCR assay. Sourced from immuneACCESS, this table was stored by TCRdb with only in-frame sequences that have V and J called. A share of the clones is absent; for the studies checked, an unresolved V gene accounts for under half, and the remainder has no known explanation. This sample holds fewer than 8,000 clones; roughly 79% were observed only once. Around 26% of the sample rests with the top ten. Sequences were derived from CD8+ T cells sorted from PBMCs, sampled approximately 190 weeks after allogeneic stem cell transplant with posttransplant cyclophosphamide. Receptors originate from a female patient in her 50s who received an allogeneic stem cell transplant from a related donor, was CMV-positive, and had no GVHD. After a transplant, some T cells may be the graft donor's own cells.

This clone was observed once. The chain couples TRBV9 to TRBJ1-2, with 7 bases fitting TRBD1. The germline gives CDR1 SGDLS, CDR2 YYNGEE. Trimming took 0 bases from V and 4 from J; bases not matched to a gene: 9. The CDR3 length is 16 residues. CDR3 protein: CASSVAVDRALYGYTF. The CDR3, as DNA: TGTGCCAGCAGCGTAGCAGTAGACAGGGCCCTCTATGGCTACACCTTC.

As regards this clone: The junction and the germline gene differ at one end; a read error may be behind it. The chain combines TRBV20-1 with TRBJ2-7; 12 positions match TRBD2. Germline V gives CDR1 DFQATT, CDR2 SNEGSKA (reference sequence). The CDR3 length is 11 residues. This CDR3 is CSALTSGRGFF. The CDR3 bases are TGCAGTGCTCTGACTAGCGGGAGAGGTTTCTTC.

The gene calls are TRBV10-1 and TRBJ2-1, with D maybe TRBD2 (5 bases). V lost 6 bases and J lost 5, with 8 bases in between. The CDR3 is 12 amino acids. Per the germline V gene, CDR1 is WNHNN and CDR2 is SYGVQD (reference sequence). CDR3 in amino acids: CASSPGDNEQFF. The CDR3 bases are TGCGCCAGCAGCCCCGGGGACAATGAGCAGTTCTTC.

J is TRBJ2-5 and V is TRBV28; TRBD2 is a possible D gene (6 bases). The DNA end is a closer match to TRBJ2-7, so the J assignment may be wrong. Germline values: CDR1 MDHEN, CDR2 SYDVKM. The CDR3 extends over 15 amino acids. The CDR3 reads CASSFTQGGPYEQYF. CDR3 nucleotide sequence: TGTGCCAGCAGTTTCACCCAGGGAGGCCCCTACGAGCAGTACTTC.

J is TRBJ1-2 and V is TRBV5-5, with 10 bases that match TRBD1. Germline-derived CDR1 and CDR2 are SGHKS and YYEKEE (reference sequence). V gave up 4 bases and J gave up 7 bases; unmatched junction bases: 10. The CDR3 sequence is 15 residues long. CDR3 nucleotides: TGTGCCAGCAGCCCCGGGACAGGGGCGGGGAGTGGCTACACCTTC. Amino acids: CASSPGTGAGSGYTF. The full variable domain, with the rest looked up from reference TRBV5-5 and TRBJ1-2, is DAGVTQSPTHLIKTRGQQVTLRCSPISGHKSVSWYQQVLGQGPQFIFQYYEKEERGRGNFPDRFSARQFPNYSSELNVNALLLGDSALYLCASSPGTGAGSGYTFGSGTRLTVV.

The chain recombines TRBV27 with TRBJ2-1, with D perhaps TRBD1 (5 bases). Germline V gene data show CDR1 as MNHEY and CDR2 as SMNVEV (reference sequence). The CDR3 runs to 18 residues. Trimming shortened V by 4 bases and J by 1 base, and 20 bases separated the two germline ends. CDR3: CASSSGQSQAGSYNEQFF. In DNA form, the CDR3 reads TGTGCCAGCAGTTCGGGTCAGTCCCAGGCAGGGTCCTACAATGAGCAGTTCTTC.

This sequence joins TRBV9 and TRBJ2-7, with TRBD1 matching over 8 bases. This CDR3 comprises 15 residues. Germline assignment: CDR1 SGDLS and CDR2 YYNGEE. V lost 5 bases and J lost 2; bases outside the gene matches: 9. Written as DNA, the CDR3 is TGTGCCAGCAGTACGGAGGGACAGGCGCCCTACGAGCAGTACTTC. Its protein is CASSTEGQAPYEQYF.

V is TRBV9 and J is TRBJ1-2; D might be TRBD1 (5 bases). Germline values: CDR1 SGDLS, CDR2 YYNGEE. CDR3 length: 16 residues. Trimming took off 3 bases at V and 6 bases at J, with 21 bases between the two ends. The CDR3 spells CASSEGREGLKDGYTF. The CDR3 region has the DNA TGTGCCAGCAGCGAGGGGCGGGAAGGGCTCAAGGATGGCTACACCTTC.

This clone is deemed medium-sized. The rearrangement links TRBV6-6 to TRBJ2-1; D ambiguous. Germline loops: CDR1 MNHNY, CDR2 SVGAGI (reference sequence). The V and J ends lost 8 bases and 10 bases respectively, with 9 bases between them. CDR3 size: 10 residues. CDR3 in amino acids: CASFLREQFF. CDR3 DNA sequence: TGTGCCAGCTTTTTGCGGGAGCAGTTCTTC.

The V gene is TRBV27, the J gene TRBJ1-1, with a tentative D call TRBD1 (5 bases). Germline CDR1 reads MNHEY; CDR2 reads SMNVEV (reference sequence). This CDR3 is built from 12 residues. V lost 8 bases and J lost 3, with 10 bases in between. CDR3 in amino acids: CASRPGDTEAFF. As DNA, the CDR3 is TGTGCCAGCCGACCGGGGGACACTGAAGCTTTCTTT.

The chain employs TRBV7-8 and TRBJ2-2; tentatively, D is TRBD2 (6 bases). The CDR3 is made up of 19 amino acids. Trimming left V 6 bases short and J 7 bases short, with 30 bases between. Germline V gives CDR1 SGHVS, CDR2 FQNEAQ. The CDR3 DNA sequence: TGTGCCAGCAGGTCCCCCCCGGGGGAGGCCCTTCTGTATCTCGGGGAGCTGTTTTTT. It translates to CASRSPPGEALLYLGELFF. Using reference TRBV7-8 and TRBJ2-2 for the parts outside the CDR3, the full variable domain is GAGVSQSPRYKVAKRGQDVALRCDPISGHVSLFWYQQALGQGPEFLTYFQNEAQLDKSGLPSDRFFAERPEGSVSTLKIQRTQQEDSAVYLCASRSPPGEALLYLGELFFGEGSRLTVL.

CDR3 protein: CASSLSKDRGLYEQYF. The CDR3 region has the DNA TGTGCCAGCAGTCTCTCGAAGGACAGGGGCTTGTACGAGCAGTACTTC. The chain uses TRBV27 and TRBJ2-7, with 9 bases matching TRBD1. This CDR3 is 16 amino acids long. In germline, CDR1 is MNHEY, CDR2 SMNVEV (reference sequence). Trimming at V came to 5 bases and at J to 4 bases, leaving 12 bases not matched to a gene.

The genes are TRBV4-1 and TRBJ2-2; D may be TRBD1 (5 bases). The V end was cut by 3 bases, the J end by 6 bases, with 14 bases between. This CDR3 is 15 amino acids long. Germline V gene lookup returns CDR1 MGHRA and CDR2 YSYEKL. CDR3 in amino acids: CASSHPRTPPGELFF. In nucleotides, the CDR3 is TGCGCCAGCAGCCACCCCAGGACACCTCCCGGGGAGCTGTTTTTT.

V usage is TRBV5-1 and J usage is TRBJ1-2; TRBD1 aligns across 7 bases. Trimming removed 3 bases from V and 2 bases from J; junction bases left unmatched: 4. Germline CDR1 is SGHRS and CDR2 is YFSETQ. The CDR3 covers 14 residues. The CDR3 DNA reads TGCGCCAGCAGCTGGACGGGACAGAACTATGGCTACACCTTC. Translated, it gives CASSWTGQNYGYTF.

The gene calls are TRBV4-1 and TRBJ2-1; tentatively, D is TRBD1 (6 bases). This CDR3 region has 15 residues. V shed 0 bases and J shed 4 bases, with 10 bases lying between them. Germline CDR1 and CDR2: MGHRA and YSYEKL. As DNA, the CDR3 is TGCGCCAGCAGCCAAGATGGGGGCCGGTACAATGAGCAGTTCTTC. Translating gives CASSQDGGRYNEQFF.

The table lists this clone with a count of one. J is TRBJ1-5 and V is TRBV27; 7 bases are a match to TRBD1. The ends lost 3 bases at V and 6 bases at J; junction bases unmatched: 5. In germline, CDR1 is MNHEY, CDR2 SMNVEV (reference sequence). The CDR3 length is 14 residues. CDR3 in amino acids: CASSLGTALQPQHF. CDR3 DNA sequence: TGTGCCAGCAGTTTGGGGACAGCTCTTCAGCCCCAGCATTTT.

This clone was recorded once. This chain uses TRBV6-5 with TRBJ1-1; perhaps TRBD1 as D (5 bases). Trimming took 2 bases from V and 2 from J, leaving 15 bases between them. This CDR3 contains 16 residues. The germline V gene encodes CDR1 MNHEY and CDR2 SVGAGI. CDR3 amino acids: CASSYDPWGPNTEAFF. The CDR3 region has the DNA TGTGCCAGCAGTTACGACCCCTGGGGCCCAAACACTGAAGCTTTCTTT.

This clone was seen just once. One junction end disagrees with the germline gene, perhaps due to a read error. The chain combines TRBV5-6 with TRBJ2-5; 7 bases line up with TRBD2. Germline CDR1 and CDR2: SGHDT and YYEEEE. The CDR3 is made up of 13 amino acids. The CDR3 spells CASSPGTQAGRDF. The CDR3 DNA follows: TGTGCCAGCAGCCCGGGGACCCAAGCGGGACGGGACTTC.

In DNA form, the CDR3 reads TGTGCCAGCAGCTTAGGGGGTCTGACTAGGAGGGAGACCCAGTACTTC. Its translation: CASSLGGLTRRETQYF. V is TRBV7-9 and J is TRBJ2-5, with a possible D match to TRBD2 (6 bases). This CDR3 region has 16 residues. The V gene's germline CDR1 is SEHNR and CDR2 FQNEAQ (reference sequence). V dropped 1 base and J dropped 5 bases, with 17 bases sitting between them.

The rearrangement links TRBV6-1 to TRBJ2-5; D remains unclear. V shed 6 bases and J shed 5 bases, with 16 bases lying between them. This CDR3 is 14 amino acids long. CDR1 is MNHNS, CDR2 SASEGT, per germline. The chain's CDR3 is CASSPVLRPETQYF. DNA of the CDR3: TGTGCCAGCAGCCCCGTCCTCAGGCCCGAGACCCAGTACTTC.